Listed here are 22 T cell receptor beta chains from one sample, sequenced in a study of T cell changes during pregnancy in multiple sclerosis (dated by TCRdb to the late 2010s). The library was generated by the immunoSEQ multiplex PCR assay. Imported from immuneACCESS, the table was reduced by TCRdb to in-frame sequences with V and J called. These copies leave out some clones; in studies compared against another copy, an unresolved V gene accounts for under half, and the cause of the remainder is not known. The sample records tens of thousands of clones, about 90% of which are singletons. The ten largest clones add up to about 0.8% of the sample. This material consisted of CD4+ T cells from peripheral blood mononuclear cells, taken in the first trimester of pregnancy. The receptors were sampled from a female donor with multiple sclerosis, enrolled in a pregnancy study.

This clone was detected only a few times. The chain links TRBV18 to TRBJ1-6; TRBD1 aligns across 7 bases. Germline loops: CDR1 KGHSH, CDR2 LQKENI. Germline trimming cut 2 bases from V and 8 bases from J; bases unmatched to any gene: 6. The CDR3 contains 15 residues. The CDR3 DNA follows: TGTGCCAGCTCACCAAACACAGGGGTGGATTCACCCCTCCACTTT. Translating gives CASSPNTGVDSPLHF.

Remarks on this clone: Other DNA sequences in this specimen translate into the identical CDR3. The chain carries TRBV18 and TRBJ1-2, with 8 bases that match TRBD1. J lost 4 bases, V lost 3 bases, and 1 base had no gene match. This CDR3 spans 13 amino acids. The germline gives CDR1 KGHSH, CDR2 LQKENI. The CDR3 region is CASSPDRGYGYTF. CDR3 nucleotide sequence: TGTGCCAGCTCACCTGACAGGGGCTATGGCTACACCTTC.

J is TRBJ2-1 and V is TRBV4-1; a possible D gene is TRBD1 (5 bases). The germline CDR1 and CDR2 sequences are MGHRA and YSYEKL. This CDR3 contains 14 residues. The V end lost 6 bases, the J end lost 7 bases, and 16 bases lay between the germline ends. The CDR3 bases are TGCGCCAGCAGTAGGCAGGGTATATGGAATGAGCAGTTCTTC. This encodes CASSRQGIWNEQFF.

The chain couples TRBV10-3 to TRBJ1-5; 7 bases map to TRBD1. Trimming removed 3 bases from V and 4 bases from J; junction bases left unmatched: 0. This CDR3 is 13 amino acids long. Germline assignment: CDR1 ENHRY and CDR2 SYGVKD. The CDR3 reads CAISEQGNQPQHF. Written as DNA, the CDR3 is TGTGCCATCAGTGAACAGGGGAATCAGCCCCAGCATTTT.

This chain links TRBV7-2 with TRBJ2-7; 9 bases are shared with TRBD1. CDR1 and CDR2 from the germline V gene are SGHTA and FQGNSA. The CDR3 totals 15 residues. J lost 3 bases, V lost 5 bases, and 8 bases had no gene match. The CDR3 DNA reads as TGTGCCAGCAGCCCCCAGGGACAGGGAATCTACGAGCAGTACTTC. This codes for CASSPQGQGIYEQYF.

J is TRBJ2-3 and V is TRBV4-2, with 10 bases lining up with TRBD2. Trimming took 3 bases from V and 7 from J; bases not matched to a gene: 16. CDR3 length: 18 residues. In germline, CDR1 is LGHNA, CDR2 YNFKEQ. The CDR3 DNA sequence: TGTGCCAGCAGCCATCGACGTCGGGGAGCGGGGGGGATCCATACGCAGTATTTT. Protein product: CASSHRRRGAGGIHTQYF.

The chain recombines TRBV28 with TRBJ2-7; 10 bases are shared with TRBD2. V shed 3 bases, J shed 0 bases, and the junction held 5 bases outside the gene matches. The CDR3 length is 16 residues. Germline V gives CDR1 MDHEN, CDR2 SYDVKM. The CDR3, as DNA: TGTGCCAGCAGTTTTTCACTAGCGGGACTCTCCTACGAGCAGTACTTC. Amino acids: CASSFSLAGLSYEQYF.

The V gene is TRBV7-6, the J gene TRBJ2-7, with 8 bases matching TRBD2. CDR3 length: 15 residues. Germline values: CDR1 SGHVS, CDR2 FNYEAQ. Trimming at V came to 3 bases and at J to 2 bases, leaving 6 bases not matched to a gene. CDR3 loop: CASSLGSGAAYEQYF. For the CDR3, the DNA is TGTGCCAGCAGCTTGGGTAGCGGGGCGGCCTACGAGCAGTACTTC.

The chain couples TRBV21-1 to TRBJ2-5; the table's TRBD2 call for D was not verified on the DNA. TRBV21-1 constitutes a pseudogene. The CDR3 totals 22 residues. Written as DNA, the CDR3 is TGTGCCAGCAGCATAACCCCGGGACTAGCGGGGGGGCGGCTAACTGACCAAGAGACCCAGTACTTC. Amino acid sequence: CASSITPGLAGGRLTDQETQYF.

The CDR3 bases are TGTGCCAGCAGCTTATTTGGGGAGGGAACTGAAGCTTTCTTT. It encodes CASSLFGEGTEAFF. The rearrangement joins TRBV7-8 to TRBJ1-1; unclear D gene. Germline assignment: CDR1 SGHVS and CDR2 FQNEAQ. This CDR3 region has 14 residues. Trimming took off 2 bases at V and 5 bases at J, with 12 bases between the two ends.

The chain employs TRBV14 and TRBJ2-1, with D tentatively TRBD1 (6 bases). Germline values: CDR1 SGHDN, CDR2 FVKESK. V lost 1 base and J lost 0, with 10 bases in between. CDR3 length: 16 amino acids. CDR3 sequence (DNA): TGTGCCAGCAGCCAAGTGAAGACAGGCTCCTACAATGAGCAGTTCTTC. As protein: CASSQVKTGSYNEQFF.

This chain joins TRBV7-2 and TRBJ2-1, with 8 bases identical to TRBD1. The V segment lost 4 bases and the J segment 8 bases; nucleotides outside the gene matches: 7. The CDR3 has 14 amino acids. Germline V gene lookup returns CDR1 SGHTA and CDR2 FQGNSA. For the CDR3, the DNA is TGTGCCAGCAGCTCCCGGACAGGGAGTTATGAGCAGTTCTTC. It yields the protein CASSSRTGSYEQFF.

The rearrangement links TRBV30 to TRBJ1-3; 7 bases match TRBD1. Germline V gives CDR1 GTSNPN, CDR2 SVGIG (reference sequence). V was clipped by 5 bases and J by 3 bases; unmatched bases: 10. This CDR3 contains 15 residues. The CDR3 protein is CAWRNKGARGNTIYF. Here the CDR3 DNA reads TGTGCCTGGCGGAATAAGGGGGCTCGTGGAAACACCATATATTTT.

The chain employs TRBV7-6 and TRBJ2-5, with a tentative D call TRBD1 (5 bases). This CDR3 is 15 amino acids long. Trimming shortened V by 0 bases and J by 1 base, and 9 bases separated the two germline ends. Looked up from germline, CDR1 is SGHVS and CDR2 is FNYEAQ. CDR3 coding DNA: TGTGCCAGCAGCTTAGCGAGCCAGGGCCAAGAGACCCAGTACTTC. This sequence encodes CASSLASQGQETQYF.

The CDR3 DNA reads as TGTGCCAGTAGTGAGAGGATGAACACTGAAGCTTTCTTT. This codes for CASSERMNTEAFF. This chain joins TRBV19 and TRBJ1-1; D is uncertain. Trimming shortened V by 5 bases and J by 0 bases, and 7 bases separated the two germline ends. Per the germline V gene, CDR1 is LNHDA and CDR2 is SQIVND (reference sequence). The CDR3 extends over 13 amino acids.

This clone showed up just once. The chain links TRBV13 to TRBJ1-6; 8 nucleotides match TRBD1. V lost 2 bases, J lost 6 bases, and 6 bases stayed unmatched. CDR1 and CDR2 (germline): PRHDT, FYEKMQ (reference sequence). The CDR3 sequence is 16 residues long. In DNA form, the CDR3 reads TGTGCCAGCAGCTTAAATCAGGGGGCGCGTAATTCACCCCTCCACTTT. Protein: CASSLNQGARNSPLHF. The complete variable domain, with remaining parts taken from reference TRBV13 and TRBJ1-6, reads AAGVIQSPRHLIKEKRETATLKCYPIPRHDTVYWYQQGPGQDPQFLISFYEKMQSDKGSIPDRFSAQQFSDYHSELNMSSLELGDSALYFCASSLNQGARNSPLHFGNGTRLTVT.

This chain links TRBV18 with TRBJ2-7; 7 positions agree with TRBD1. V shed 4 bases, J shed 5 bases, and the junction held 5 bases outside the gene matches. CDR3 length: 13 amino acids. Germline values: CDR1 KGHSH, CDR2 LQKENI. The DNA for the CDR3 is TGTGCCAGCTCACAGGACAGGAATAACGAGCAGTACTTC. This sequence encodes CASSQDRNNEQYF.

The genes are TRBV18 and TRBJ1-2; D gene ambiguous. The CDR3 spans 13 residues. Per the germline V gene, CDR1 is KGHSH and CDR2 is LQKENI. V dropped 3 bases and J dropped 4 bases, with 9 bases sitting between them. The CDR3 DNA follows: TGTGCCAGCTCACCTACACTAAGCTATGGCTACACCTTC. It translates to CASSPTLSYGYTF.

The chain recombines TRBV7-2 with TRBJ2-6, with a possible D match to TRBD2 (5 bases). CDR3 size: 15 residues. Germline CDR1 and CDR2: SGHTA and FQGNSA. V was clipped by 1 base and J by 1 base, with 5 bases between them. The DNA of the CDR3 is TGTGCCAGCAGCTTAGGAGGGTCTGGGGCCAACGTCCTGACTTTC. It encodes CASSLGGSGANVLTF.

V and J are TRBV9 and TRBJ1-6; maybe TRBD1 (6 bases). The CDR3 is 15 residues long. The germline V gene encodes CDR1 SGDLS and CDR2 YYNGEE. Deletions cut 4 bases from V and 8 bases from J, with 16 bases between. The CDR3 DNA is TGTGCCAGCAGCCCACACAGGGTTATAGATTCACCCCTCCACTTT. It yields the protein CASSPHRVIDSPLHF.

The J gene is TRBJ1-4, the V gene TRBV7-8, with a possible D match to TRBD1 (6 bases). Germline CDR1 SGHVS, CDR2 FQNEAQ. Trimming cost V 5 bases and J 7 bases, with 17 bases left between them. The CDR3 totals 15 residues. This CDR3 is CASSPRRGGSEKLFF. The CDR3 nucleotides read TGTGCCAGCAGCCCCCGGCGAGGGGGAAGTGAAAAACTGTTTTTT.

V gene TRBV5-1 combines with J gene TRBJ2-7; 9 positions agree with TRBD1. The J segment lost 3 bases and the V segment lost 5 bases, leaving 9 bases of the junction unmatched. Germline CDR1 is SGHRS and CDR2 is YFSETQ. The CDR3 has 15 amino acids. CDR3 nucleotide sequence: TGCGCCAGCAGTTTTACGGGACAGGGAAGCTACGAGCAGTACTTC. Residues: CASSFTGQGSYEQYF.